The clone carrying this TCR beta chain was picked up many times. Antigen: not known. These data belong to a study of T-cell reconstitution after alpha-beta-depleted transplantation in children. General observations from the study: Reportedly, only several hundred clones from non-depleted graft cells drove alpha-beta T-cell counts at about two months. Fresh T-cell production supplied most of the T-cell counts and diversity seen one year after transplant.

Unique molecular identifiers were used in preparing the TCRbeta library. TCRdb reanalysed the PCR reads using MiXCR and keeps one entry per CDR3 protein. In the table there are about 490,000 distinct CDR3 sequences, about 11% of which are singletons. The CDR3 extends over 13 amino acids. The germline V and J ends were trimmed by 5 bases and 7 bases, with 14 bases remaining between them. V usage is TRBV12-3 or TRBV12-4 and J usage is TRBJ1-1, with D tentatively TRBD1 (5 bases). The receptor's source is a child under 10 years old with inherited bone marrow failure, due to receive a stem cell transplant. The starting material was PBMCs, obtained before TCRalphabeta/CD19-depleted stem cell transplant. The DNA of the CDR3 is TGTGCCAGCAGTCCCAGCAGGGTGGTTGAAGCTTTCTTT. Its protein is CASSPSRVVEAFF.